A selection of T cell receptor beta chains follows, all from one sample in a study of neurological immune-mediated disorders. TCRdb used MiXCR to reprocess the 5' RACE reads, holding one entry per CDR3 protein. In the table there are about 59,000 distinct CDR3 sequences, around 3.8% of which are singletons. Sequencing was performed on PBMCs. The source of these receptors is a woman between 45 and 65 years old with multiple sclerosis. The CDR3 runs from the conserved cysteine through the conserved F or W. A D gene is named only where the DNA matches it firmly. Not every row has a clone size; where given, it reads once, few, many or a size class.

clone_size: many
v_call: TRBV10-2
d_call: .
j_call: TRBJ1-1
cdr3_aa: CASSRTFLEAFF
cdr3_nt: TGCGCCAGCAGCAGGACATTCCTCGAAGCTTTCTTT

clone_size: many
v_call: TRBV9
d_call: .
j_call: TRBJ1-5
cdr3_aa: CASSVGPGANQPQHF
cdr3_nt: TGTGCCAGCAGCGTAGGCCCGGGGGCCAATCAGCCCCAGCATTTT

clone_size: .
v_call: TRBV20-1
d_call: .
j_call: TRBJ2-2
cdr3_aa: CSARDLRGAPNTGELFF
cdr3_nt: TGCAGTGCTAGAGACCTACGGGGGGCCCCGAACACCGGGGAGCTGTTTTTT

clone_size: many
v_call: TRBV11-3
d_call: TRBD2
j_call: TRBJ2-7
cdr3_aa: CASSLAGRADEQYF
cdr3_nt: TGTGCCAGCAGCTTAGCCGGGAGGGCCGACGAGCAGTACTTC

clone_size: many
v_call: TRBV12-3/TRBV12-4
d_call: TRBD1
j_call: TRBJ1-5
cdr3_aa: CASTNAGGQPQNF
cdr3_nt: TGTGCCAGCACCAACGCAGGGGGTCAGCCCCAGAATTTT

clone_size: many
v_call: TRBV15
d_call: TRBD1
j_call: TRBJ2-3
cdr3_aa: CATSRDRGPADTQYF
cdr3_nt: TGTGCCACCAGCAGAGACAGGGGGCCGGCAGATACGCAGTATTTT

clone_size: many
v_call: TRBV5-6
d_call: TRBD1
j_call: TRBJ2-5
cdr3_aa: CASSQQGAWETQYF
cdr3_nt: TGTGCCAGCAGCCAACAGGGGGCGTGGGAGACCCAGTACTTC

clone_size: many
v_call: TRBV6-2/TRBV6-3
d_call: TRBD1
j_call: TRBJ1-2
cdr3_aa: CASSSGTGISYGYTF
cdr3_nt: TGTGCCAGCAGCTCCGGGACAGGGATCAGCTATGGCTACACCTTC

clone_size: many
v_call: TRBV27
d_call: TRBD2
j_call: TRBJ2-3
cdr3_aa: CASTTLAGVADTQYF
cdr3_nt: TGTGCCAGCACCACTTTAGCGGGAGTCGCAGATACGCAGTATTTT

clone_size: many
v_call: TRBV7-8
d_call: TRBD2
j_call: TRBJ2-7
cdr3_aa: CASSLRIAGEQYF
cdr3_nt: TGTGCCAGCAGCCTTCGGATAGCGGGCGAGCAGTACTTC

clone_size: many
v_call: TRBV15
d_call: TRBD2
j_call: TRBJ2-2
cdr3_aa: CATSSRIAGGGTGELFF
cdr3_nt: TGTGCCACCAGCTCCCGGATAGCGGGAGGTGGCACCGGGGAGCTGTTTTTT

clone_size: .
v_call: TRBV20-1
d_call: TRBD1
j_call: TRBJ1-5
cdr3_aa: CSARVRGQGGTQPQHF
cdr3_nt: TGCAGTGCTAGAGTCCGCGGACAGGGAGGTACTCAGCCCCAGCATTTT

clone_size: many
v_call: TRBV5-1
d_call: TRBD2
j_call: TRBJ2-1
cdr3_aa: CASRLNSAGGPEQFF
cdr3_nt: TGCGCCAGCAGGCTTAATAGTGCGGGAGGCCCTGAGCAGTTCTTC

clone_size: many
v_call: TRBV5-1
d_call: .
j_call: TRBJ1-6
cdr3_aa: CASSPAGPGSPLHF
cdr3_nt: TGCGCCAGCAGCCCCGCGGGGCCAGGGTCACCCCTCCACTTT

clone_size: many
v_call: TRBV4-3
d_call: TRBD2
j_call: TRBJ2-2
cdr3_aa: CASSQGGGLVGGELFF
cdr3_nt: TGCGCCAGCAGCCAAGGAGGAGGACTAGTGGGCGGGGAGCTGTTTTTT

clone_size: medium-sized
v_call: TRBV5-1
d_call: .
j_call: TRBJ2-1
cdr3_aa: CASSQTATQNEQFF
cdr3_nt: TGCGCCAGCAGCCAGACGGCCACCCAGAATGAGCAGTTCTTC

clone_size: many
v_call: TRBV12-3/TRBV12-4
d_call: .
j_call: TRBJ1-5
cdr3_aa: CASSFHAAVAPQHF
cdr3_nt: TGTGCCAGCAGTTTTCACGCAGCGGTGGCCCCCCAGCATTTT

clone_size: many
v_call: TRBV24-1
d_call: TRBD1
j_call: TRBJ1-4
cdr3_aa: CATSTGTGVYDEKLFF
cdr3_nt: TGTGCCACAAGTACAGGGACAGGGGTTTACGATGAAAAACTGTTTTTT

clone_size: .
v_call: TRBV3-1
d_call: TRBD1
j_call: TRBJ2-1
cdr3_aa: CASSLTGTGYNEQFF
cdr3_nt: TGTGCCAGCAGCCTGACAGGGACGGGCTACAATGAGCAGTTCTTC

clone_size: many
v_call: TRBV5-4
d_call: .
j_call: TRBJ2-5
cdr3_aa: CASSSLLTGETQYF
cdr3_nt: TGTGCCAGCAGCTCACTCCTAACTGGGGAGACCCAGTACTTC

clone_size: many
v_call: TRBV6-5
d_call: .
j_call: TRBJ2-1
cdr3_aa: CASSYSISLGGDEQFF
cdr3_nt: TGTGCCAGCAGTTACTCGATTTCTCTAGGGGGAGATGAGCAGTTCTTC

clone_size: many
v_call: TRBV12-3/TRBV12-4
d_call: .
j_call: TRBJ1-1
cdr3_aa: CASSPQSTEAFF
cdr3_nt: TGTGCCAGCAGTCCCCAGAGCACTGAAGCTTTCTTT

clone_size: many
v_call: TRBV29-1
d_call: TRBD1
j_call: TRBJ1-1
cdr3_aa: CSVSTGVTEAFF
cdr3_nt: TGCAGCGTGTCGACAGGGGTCACTGAAGCTTTCTTT

clone_size: many
v_call: TRBV7-9
d_call: .
j_call: TRBJ2-1
cdr3_aa: CASSPRTRIYNEQFF
cdr3_nt: TGTGCCAGCAGCCCCAGGACAAGGATCTACAATGAGCAGTTCTTC

clone_size: many
v_call: TRBV12-3/TRBV12-4
d_call: .
j_call: TRBJ1-5
cdr3_aa: CAIREGNQPQHF
cdr3_nt: TGTGCTATCAGGGAAGGCAATCAGCCCCAGCATTTT

clone_size: many
v_call: TRBV5-6
d_call: .
j_call: TRBJ2-1
cdr3_aa: CASSLIQTTSYNEQFF
cdr3_nt: TGTGCCAGCAGCTTAATTCAGACTACATCCTACAATGAGCAGTTCTTC